This paragraph covers one TCR beta chain sequence. The antigen is not known. The sample holds other DNA sequences that translate to the same CDR3. Losses at the gene ends were 5 bases for V and 4 bases for J; bases not matched to a gene: 6. The length of the CDR3 is 14 residues. Germline V gene sequence: CDR1 LNHDA, CDR2 SQIVND (reference sequence). Sequencing used immunoSEQ version 4 in survey mode. Using immunoSEQ multiplex PCR, the repertoire was profiled, and TCRdb retains in-frame clones only, with some absent. The data hold 35,000 to 50,000 clones, with roughly nine tenths observed a single time. The sample belongs to a study of persistence of HIV-infected CD4 T cells. Across the whole study: Up to about 180 mL blood was drawn at multiple time points; two donors had single-time leukapheresis.

This nonspecific control used anti-CD3/anti-CD28 bead stimulation of CD4+ T cells. Sorting selected CD4+ T cells upregulating both CD40 ligand and CD69. Donors were HIV-1-infected adults who began suppressive ART during chronic infection. CD8-depleted PBMCs were stimulated 18 hours with anti-CD28/CD49d costimulation, CD40-blocking antibody and enfuvirtide. Study observations and caveats: Within sorted populations, more oligoclonal TCRs accompanied more oligoclonal proviruses.

The source material was CD4+ T cells sorted from PBMCs after approximately 19-hour stimulation, sampled from a patient who received antiretroviral therapy. This TCR was recovered from an adult man with HIV who was CMV-seropositive. The gene calls are TRBV19 and TRBJ2-3; TRBD2 agrees at 7 bases. This CDR3 is CASSRRGGADTQYF. The DNA for the CDR3 is TGTGCCAGTAGTCGGCGCGGGGGTGCAGATACGCAGTATTTT.